Each of the 21 T cell receptor beta chains below was sequenced from the same sample in a study of blood T cell repertoires in COVID-19. Clones were sequenced by immunoSEQ multiplex PCR, and TCRdb holds only the in-frame ones, with some missing. Here the sample spans roughly 190,000 clones, 75% to 90% being singletons. The sample taken for sequencing was PBMCs or T cells enriched from blood (not recorded which). The receptors were sampled from a young woman who had recovered from COVID-19.

This chain uses TRBV5-4 with TRBJ2-7, with D possibly matching TRBD2 (6 bases). Germline-derived CDR1 and CDR2 are SGHNT and YYREEE (reference sequence). Trimming stripped 4 bases from V and 0 bases from J, with 11 bases between. The CDR3 spans 14 residues. Here the CDR3 reads CASSATGSSYEQYF. The CDR3 bases are TGTGCCAGCAGCGCCACCGGGAGCTCCTACGAGCAGTACTTC.

V usage is TRBV20-1 and J usage is TRBJ2-7; D is possibly TRBD1 (5 bases). Germline CDR1 DFQATT, CDR2 SNEGSKA (reference sequence). Trimming pared 3 bases from V and 1 base from J, leaving 7 bases between. This CDR3 is 12 amino acids long. The CDR3 spells CSASDSSYEQYF. CDR3 nucleotide sequence: TGCAGTGCTAGTGACAGTTCCTACGAGCAGTACTTC.

The genes are TRBV27 and TRBJ1-4; D gene unclear. Germline CDR1 reads MNHEY; CDR2 reads SMNVEV (reference sequence). CDR3 length: 13 residues. Trimming pared 4 bases from V and 0 bases from J, leaving 3 bases between. The CDR3 nucleotides read TGTGCCAGCAGTTCAGCAACTAATGAAAAACTGTTTTTT. This sequence encodes CASSSATNEKLFF.

The chain employs TRBV7-2 and TRBJ2-5; TRBD2 matches 7 bases. CDR1 and CDR2 (germline): SGHTA, FQGNSA. The CDR3 is 15 amino acids. The V gene end was trimmed by 2 bases and the J gene end by 2 bases; junction bases not matched to a gene: 5. The CDR3 spells CASSLIRTRQETQYF. The CDR3 coding sequence is TGTGCCAGCAGCTTAATTAGGACTAGACAAGAGACCCAGTACTTC.

V and J are TRBV4-1 and TRBJ2-3; the match to TRBD2 covers 10 bases. The CDR3 is 16 amino acids. Germline values: CDR1 MGHRA, CDR2 YSYEKL. With 3 bases clipped from V and 3 bases from J, the junction kept 6 bases outside the gene matches. The CDR3 sequence: CASSQPGLASTDTQYF. The CDR3, as DNA: TGCGCCAGCAGCCAGCCGGGACTAGCGTCTACAGATACGCAGTATTTT.

This chain joins TRBV29-1 and TRBJ2-6, with 9 bases lining up with TRBD1. The CDR3 spans 15 residues. Germline V gene sequence: CDR1 SQVTM, CDR2 ANQGSEA. Trimming at V came to 5 bases and at J to 1 base, leaving 3 bases not matched to a gene. CDR3 sequence: CSVFGTGSGANVLTF. The CDR3 coding sequence is TGCAGCGTTTTTGGGACAGGGTCTGGGGCCAACGTCCTGACTTTC.

The chain uses TRBV2 and TRBJ1-4, with a weak D call TRBD1 (5 bases). This CDR3 comprises 14 residues. Trimming left V 6 bases short and J 2 bases short, with 10 bases between. Germline values: CDR1 SNHLY, CDR2 FYNNEI. The CDR3 loop reads CASSATVTNEKLFF. CDR3 DNA sequence: TGTGCCAGCAGCGCGACAGTGACTAATGAAAAACTGTTTTTT.

The chain joins TRBV7-9 to TRBJ2-1, with D possibly being TRBD1 (5 bases). Trimming pared 4 bases from V and 7 bases from J, leaving 11 bases between. The CDR3 runs to 13 residues. Germline V gene lookup returns CDR1 SEHNR and CDR2 FQNEAQ (reference sequence). As DNA, the CDR3 is TGTGCCAGCAGCTCCAGGGAAGGGAATGAGCAGTTCTTC. As protein: CASSSREGNEQFF.

The V call is TRBV7-6, the J call TRBJ1-4; possible D gene TRBD1, 5 bases. The CDR3 covers 16 residues. Deletions cut 3 bases from V and 7 bases from J, with 18 bases between. CDR1 is SGHVS and CDR2 is FNYEAQ in the germline V gene. The CDR3 here is CASSLAPGVMSEKLFF. The CDR3, as DNA: TGTGCCAGCAGCTTGGCTCCGGGGGTGATGAGTGAAAAACTGTTTTTT.

This sequence joins TRBV6-1 and TRBJ2-3, with D unclear. Germline V CDR1 and CDR2: MNHNS, SASEGT. CDR3 length: 13 residues. V was trimmed by 1 base and J by 7 bases, leaving 9 bases between them. The DNA for the CDR3 is TGTGCCAGCAGTGAAGACGTACAGCATACGCAGTATTTT. Its translation is CASSEDVQHTQYF.

CDR3 region: CASSLGGGSGTYEQYF. The CDR3 DNA reads as TGTGCCAGCAGCTTAGGTGGGGGTAGCGGGACCTACGAGCAGTACTTC. The rearrangement joins TRBV11-1 to TRBJ2-7; 8 bases align to TRBD2. Germline lookup yields CDR1 SGHAT and CDR2 FQDESV (reference sequence). The CDR3 runs 16 residues. Germline trimming cut 1 base from V and 2 bases from J; bases unmatched to any gene: 7.

The chain joins TRBV28 to TRBJ2-7; the match to TRBD1 covers 10 bases. With V trimmed by 5 bases and J by 2 bases, 12 bases remained unmatched. Germline V lookup: CDR1 MDHEN, CDR2 SYDVKM. The CDR3 has 17 residues. DNA for the CDR3: TGTGCCAGCAGTGGAGACAGGGGGCTCCTTCAAACCTACGAGCAGTACTTC. Protein product: CASSGDRGLLQTYEQYF.

This chain uses TRBV12-3 or TRBV12-4 with TRBJ1-1, with D possibly being TRBD1 (5 bases). Trimming removed 8 bases at V and 4 bases at J, with 11 bases between. The CDR3 extends over 12 amino acids. CDR3 nucleotides: TGTGCCAGCCTGTACGGGGGCACTGAAGCTTTCTTT. Its protein is CASLYGGTEAFF.

This clone was observed a few times. The chain joins TRBV28 to TRBJ1-2; D possibly corresponds to TRBD1 (6 bases). The germline CDR1 and CDR2 sequences are MDHEN and SYDVKM. Trimming shortened V by 7 bases and J by 2 bases, and 11 bases separated the two germline ends. The CDR3 has 13 amino acids. The CDR3 loop is CASMETGNYGYTF. Here the CDR3 DNA reads TGTGCCAGCATGGAGACAGGCAACTATGGCTACACCTTC.

The gene calls are TRBV19 and TRBJ1-4; tentative D call: TRBD1 (6 bases). CDR1 LNHDA and CDR2 SQIVND come from the germline V gene (reference sequence). V lost 5 bases and J lost 0, with 10 bases in between. This CDR3 contains 15 residues. The DNA for the CDR3 is TGTGCCAGTAGTGGGGGCATATCAACTAATGAAAAACTGTTTTTT. Encoded protein: CASSGGISTNEKLFF. The full variable domain, with the rest looked up from reference TRBV19 and TRBJ1-4, is DGGITQSPKYLFRKEGQNVTLSCEQNLNHDAMYWYRQDPGQGLRLIYYSQIVNDFQKGDIAEGYSVSREKKESFPLTVTSAQKNPTAFYLCASSGGISTNEKLFFGSGTQLSVL.

This rearrangement joins TRBV20-1 to TRBJ1-1; a possible D gene is TRBD1 (6 bases). The germline V gene encodes CDR1 DFQATT and CDR2 SNEGSKA (reference sequence). CDR3 length equals 11 residues. V gave up 6 bases and J gave up 11 bases, with 16 bases separating them. The CDR3 DNA sequence: TGCAGTGCCAGTACAGGGCCTAAGGCTTTCTTT. Translated, it gives CSASTGPKAFF.

This clone was picked up one time. V usage is TRBV27 and J usage is TRBJ2-1; maybe TRBD1 (6 bases). From germline, CDR1 is MNHEY and CDR2 SMNVEV (reference sequence). CDR3 length: 12 residues. The V and J ends lost 2 bases and 11 bases respectively, with 10 bases between them. CDR3: CASSLNREKQFF. CDR3 DNA sequence: TGTGCCAGCAGTTTAAACAGGGAAAAGCAGTTCTTC.

The chain couples TRBV19 to TRBJ2-2, with 15 positions matching TRBD2. The junction had 12 bases not matched to a gene; V was cut back by 5 bases and J by 5 bases. The CDR3 length is 19 residues. CDR1 is LNHDA and CDR2 is SQIVND in the germline V gene (reference sequence). CDR3 region: CASSPVPGLAGGSTGELFF. CDR3 sequence (DNA): TGTGCCAGTAGTCCCGTCCCGGGACTAGCGGGAGGCTCAACCGGGGAGCTGTTTTTT.

This clone was picked up a small number of times. The chain couples TRBV3-1 (or the pseudogene TRBV3-2) to TRBJ2-7; 9 nucleotides match TRBD2. The CDR3 totals 15 residues. V was pared by 6 bases and J by 6 bases, with 12 bases of the junction left unmatched. The germline V gene has CDR1 LGHDT and CDR2 YNNKEL (reference sequence). CDR3 region: CASSFNSGGPSEQYF. DNA of the CDR3: TGTGCCAGCAGTTTCAATAGCGGGGGTCCGAGCGAGCAGTACTTC.

The CDR3 sequence: CASSQRGGNTIYF. CDR3 nucleotide sequence: TGTGCCAGCAGCCAAAGGGGGGGAAACACCATATATTTT. V usage is TRBV3-1 (or the pseudogene TRBV3-2) and J usage is TRBJ1-3; possibly TRBD1 for D (6 bases). Germline V gives CDR1 LGHDT, CDR2 YNNKEL (reference sequence). The V gene lost 2 bases and the J gene lost 4 bases, with 6 bases spanning the gap. CDR3 length: 13 amino acids.

This chain links TRBV11-2 with TRBJ2-7; possible D gene TRBD2, 6 bases. The V gene's germline CDR1 is SGHAT and CDR2 FQNNGV. Trimming removed 2 bases from V and 5 bases from J, with 13 bases in between. The CDR3 is made up of 14 amino acids. CDR3 protein: CASSLHGRLDEQYF. In DNA, the CDR3 is TGTGCCAGCAGCTTACACGGGAGACTCGACGAGCAGTACTTC.